Each of the 9 T cell receptor beta chains below was sequenced from the same sample in a study of T-cell memory formation after mild COVID-19. Each CDR3 protein is one row after TCRdb ran MiXCR on the 5' RACE reads. This sample has about 350,000 distinct CDR3 sequences, with 13% to 15% found just once. Sequenced input: PBMCs or a T cell subset sorted from them (not recorded which). Receptor source: a man in his late teens or twenties who had mild COVID-19 (a few samples of this study predate the infection). Cell type and time point are not known.

The chain has TRBV28 and TRBJ1-3, with D tentatively TRBD1 (5 bases). CDR3 length: 14 amino acids. Germline V CDR1 and CDR2: MDHEN, SYDVKM. V was shortened by 8 bases and J by 0 bases, with 11 bases between the two germline ends. CDR3 DNA: TGTGCCAGCCACGGGACGGACTCTGGAAACACCATATATTTT. Its protein product is CASHGTDSGNTIYF.

The rearrangement uses TRBV28 and TRBJ1-2; a weak D match, TRBD1 (5 bases). CDR1 and CDR2 (germline): MDHEN, SYDVKM. The CDR3 contains 16 residues. V was shortened by 2 bases and J by 6 bases, with 19 bases between the two germline ends. CDR3 in DNA: TGTGCCAGCAGTTTAGCCCCCCCGGCAGGGTATGATGGCTACACCTTC. Protein sequence: CASSLAPPAGYDGYTF.

The chain carries TRBV7-8 and TRBJ2-6; D unclear. The germline V and J ends were trimmed by 2 bases and 2 bases, with 4 bases remaining between them. The CDR3 has 14 amino acids. Looked up from germline, CDR1 is SGHVS and CDR2 is FQNEAQ. CDR3 bases: TGTGCCAGCAGCTTACCCACTGGGGCCAACGTCCTGACTTTC. Protein sequence: CASSLPTGANVLTF.

The gene calls are TRBV7-9 and TRBJ2-3, with D uncertain. The germline V gene has CDR1 SEHNR and CDR2 FQNEAQ (reference sequence). There are 15 residues in the CDR3. V lost 5 bases to trimming and J lost 3 bases, with 15 bases between them. The CDR3 nucleotides read TGTGCCAGCAGCCTCGTCTCCCGTCGGACAGATACGCAGTATTTT. It translates to CASSLVSRRTDTQYF.

This clonotype came up a few times. This chain connects TRBV5-1 to TRBJ1-2; 8 nucleotides align to TRBD1. The CDR3 totals 14 residues. CDR1 is SGHRS, CDR2 YFSETQ, per germline. Trimming cost V 3 bases and J 2 bases; bases outside gene matches: 3. The CDR3 bases are TGCGCCAGCAGCTCTCGGACAGGGAACTATGGCTACACCTTC. Translating it yields CASSSRTGNYGYTF.

In this sample, this clonotype turned up a few times. V gene TRBV28 combines with J gene TRBJ1-2, with D tentatively TRBD1 (6 bases). The CDR3 consists of 14 residues. Germline V gene data show CDR1 as MDHEN and CDR2 as SYDVKM. V dropped 8 bases and J dropped 8 bases, with 21 bases sitting between them. CDR3 DNA sequence: TGTGCCAGCTCCAAAGGGGGGAGTCTACGGGGCTACACCTTC. Amino acid sequence: CASSKGGSLRGYTF.

The chain uses TRBV6-2 or TRBV6-3 and TRBJ1-2; D uncertain. CDR1 is MNHEY and CDR2 is SVGEGT in the germline V gene. V shed 5 bases and J shed 8 bases, with 15 bases lying between them. The CDR3 is 13 residues long. CDR3 region: CASSPFLLSGYTF. The CDR3 DNA follows: TGTGCCAGCAGTCCGTTTTTATTGTCGGGCTACACCTTC.

The chain employs TRBV4-1 and TRBJ1-5, with 7 bases lining up with TRBD1. From germline, CDR1 is MGHRA and CDR2 YSYEKL. The CDR3 loop spans 14 amino acids. With 2 bases clipped from V and 6 bases from J, the junction kept 4 bases outside the gene matches. CDR3 loop: CASSQRQGGQPQHF. DNA of the CDR3: TGCGCCAGCAGCCAACGACAGGGAGGTCAGCCCCAGCATTTT.

This clonotype was detected only a few times. The chain employs TRBV3-2 and TRBJ2-7; the tabulated D call, TRBD1, remains unverified against the DNA. TRBV3-2 is described as a pseudogene. This CDR3 has 16 amino acids. CDR3 loop: CASSLNHRGTSYEQYV. DNA for the CDR3: TGTGCCAGCAGCCTCAATCACAGGGGGACCTCCTACGAGCAGTACGTC.